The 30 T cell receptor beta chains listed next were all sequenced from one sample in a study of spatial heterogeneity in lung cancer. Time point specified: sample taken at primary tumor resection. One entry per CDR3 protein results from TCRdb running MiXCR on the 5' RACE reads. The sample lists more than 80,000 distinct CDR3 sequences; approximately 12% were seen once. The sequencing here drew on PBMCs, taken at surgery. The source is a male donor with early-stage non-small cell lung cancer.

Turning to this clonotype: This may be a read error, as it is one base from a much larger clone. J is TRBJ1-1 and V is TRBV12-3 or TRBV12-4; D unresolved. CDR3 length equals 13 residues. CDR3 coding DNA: TGTGCCAGCAGTTTTGGTGAAAACACTGAAGTTTTCTTT. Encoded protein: CASSFGENTEVFF.

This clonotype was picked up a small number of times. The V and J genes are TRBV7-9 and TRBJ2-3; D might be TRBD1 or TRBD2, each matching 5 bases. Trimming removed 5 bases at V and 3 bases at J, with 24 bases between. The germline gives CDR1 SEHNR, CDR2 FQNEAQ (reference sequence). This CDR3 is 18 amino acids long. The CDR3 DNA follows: TGTGCCAGCAGCCTAAGCCCATTCGGGGACGGGTTAACAGATACGCAGTATTTT. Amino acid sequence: CASSLSPFGDGLTDTQYF.

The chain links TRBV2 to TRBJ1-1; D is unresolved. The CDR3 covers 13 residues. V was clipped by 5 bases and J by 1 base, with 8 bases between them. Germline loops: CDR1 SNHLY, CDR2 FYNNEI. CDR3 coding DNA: TGTGCCAGCAGTAGTCAGCCGAACACTGAAGCTTTCTTT. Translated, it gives CASSSQPNTEAFF.

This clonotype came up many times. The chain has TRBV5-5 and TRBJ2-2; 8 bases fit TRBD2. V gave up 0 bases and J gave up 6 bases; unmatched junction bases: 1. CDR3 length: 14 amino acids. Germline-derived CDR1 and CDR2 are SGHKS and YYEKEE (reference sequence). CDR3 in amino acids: CASSLVLAAGELFF. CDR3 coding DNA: TGTGCCAGCAGCTTGGTACTAGCGGCCGGGGAGCTGTTTTTT.

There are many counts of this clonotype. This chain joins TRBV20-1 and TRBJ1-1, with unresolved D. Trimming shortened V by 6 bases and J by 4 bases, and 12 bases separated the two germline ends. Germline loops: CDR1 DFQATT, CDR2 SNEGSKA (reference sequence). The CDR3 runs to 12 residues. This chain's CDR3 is CSAILGRTEAFF. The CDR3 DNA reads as TGCAGTGCCATCCTGGGTCGCACTGAAGCTTTCTTT.

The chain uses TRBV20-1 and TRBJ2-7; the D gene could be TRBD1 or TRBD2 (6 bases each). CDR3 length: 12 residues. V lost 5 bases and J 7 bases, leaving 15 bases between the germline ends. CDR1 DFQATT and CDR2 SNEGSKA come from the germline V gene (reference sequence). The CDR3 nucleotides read TGCAGTGCTCGAAGGGGGGAGAGGGAGCAGTACTTC. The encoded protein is CSARRGEREQYF.

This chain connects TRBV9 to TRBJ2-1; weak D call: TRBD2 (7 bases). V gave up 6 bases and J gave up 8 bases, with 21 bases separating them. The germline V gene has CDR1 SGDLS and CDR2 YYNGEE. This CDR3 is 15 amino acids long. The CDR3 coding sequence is TGTGCCAGCACCCCTTCGGGGGGCGAGGTCCATGAGCAGTTCTTC. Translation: CASTPSGGEVHEQFF. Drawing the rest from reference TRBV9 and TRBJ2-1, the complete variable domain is DSGVTQTPKHLITATGQRVTLRCSPRSGDLSVYWYQQSLDQGLQFLIQYYNGEERAKGNILERFSAQQFPDLHSELNLSSLELGDSALYFCASTPSGGEVHEQFFGPGTRLTVL.

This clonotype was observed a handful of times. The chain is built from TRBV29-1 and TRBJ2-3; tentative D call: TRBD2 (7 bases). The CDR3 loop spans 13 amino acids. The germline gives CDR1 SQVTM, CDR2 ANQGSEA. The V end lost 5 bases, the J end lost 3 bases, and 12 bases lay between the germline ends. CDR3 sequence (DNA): TGCAGCGTTAGGGGGAGGGCGACAGATACGCAGTATTTT. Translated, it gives CSVRGRATDTQYF.

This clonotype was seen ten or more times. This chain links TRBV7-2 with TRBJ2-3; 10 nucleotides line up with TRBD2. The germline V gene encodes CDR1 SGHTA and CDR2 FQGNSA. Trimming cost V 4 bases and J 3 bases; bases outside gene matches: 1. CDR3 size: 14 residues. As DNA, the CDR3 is TGTGCCAGCAGCTCGACTAGCGGGACAGATACGCAGTATTTT. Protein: CASSSTSGTDTQYF.

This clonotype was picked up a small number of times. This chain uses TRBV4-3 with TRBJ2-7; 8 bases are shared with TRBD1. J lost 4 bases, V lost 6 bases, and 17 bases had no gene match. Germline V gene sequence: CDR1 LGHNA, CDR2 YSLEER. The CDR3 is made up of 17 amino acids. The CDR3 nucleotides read TGCGCCAGCAGTTCTGTACCTGGGGCAGGGGGCTTGTACGAGCAGTACTTC. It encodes CASSSVPGAGGLYEQYF.

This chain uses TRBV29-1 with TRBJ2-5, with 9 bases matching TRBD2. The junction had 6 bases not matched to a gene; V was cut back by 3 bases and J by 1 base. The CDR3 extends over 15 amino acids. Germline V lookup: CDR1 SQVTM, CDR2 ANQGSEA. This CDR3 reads CSVEYGGGAQETQYF. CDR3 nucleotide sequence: TGCAGCGTTGAGTACGGCGGGGGGGCCCAAGAGACCCAGTACTTC.

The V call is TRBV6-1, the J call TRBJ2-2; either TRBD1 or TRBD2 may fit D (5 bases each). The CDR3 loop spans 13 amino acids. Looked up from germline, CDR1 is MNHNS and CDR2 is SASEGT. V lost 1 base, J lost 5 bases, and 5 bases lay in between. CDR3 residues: CASSEGGTGELFF. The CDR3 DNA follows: TGTGCCAGCAGTGAAGGGGGGACCGGGGAGCTGTTTTTT.

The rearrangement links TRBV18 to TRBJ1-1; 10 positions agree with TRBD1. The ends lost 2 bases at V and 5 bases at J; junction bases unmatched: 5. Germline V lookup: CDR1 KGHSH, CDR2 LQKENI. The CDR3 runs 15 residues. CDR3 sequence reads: CASSPRQGAGTEAFF. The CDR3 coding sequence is TGTGCCAGCTCACCAAGACAGGGGGCGGGGACTGAAGCTTTCTTT.

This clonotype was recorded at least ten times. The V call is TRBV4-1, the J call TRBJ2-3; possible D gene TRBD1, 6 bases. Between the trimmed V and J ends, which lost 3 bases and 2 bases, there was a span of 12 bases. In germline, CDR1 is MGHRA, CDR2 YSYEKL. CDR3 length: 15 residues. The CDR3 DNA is TGCGCCAGCAGCCACACCGGACAGACCACAGATACGCAGTATTTT. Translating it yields CASSHTGQTTDTQYF.

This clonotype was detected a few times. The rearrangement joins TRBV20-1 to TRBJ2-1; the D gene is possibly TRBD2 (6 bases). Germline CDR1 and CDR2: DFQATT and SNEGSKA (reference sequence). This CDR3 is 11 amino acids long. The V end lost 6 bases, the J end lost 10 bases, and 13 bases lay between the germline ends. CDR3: CSALPGEEQFF. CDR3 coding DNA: TGCAGTGCCCTTCCGGGAGAAGAGCAGTTCTTC.

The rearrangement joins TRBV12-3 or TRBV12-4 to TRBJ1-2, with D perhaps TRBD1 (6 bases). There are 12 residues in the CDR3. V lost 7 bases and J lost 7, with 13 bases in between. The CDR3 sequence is CASNLGGFGYTF. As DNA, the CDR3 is TGTGCCAGCAACCTAGGGGGTTTTGGCTACACCTTC.

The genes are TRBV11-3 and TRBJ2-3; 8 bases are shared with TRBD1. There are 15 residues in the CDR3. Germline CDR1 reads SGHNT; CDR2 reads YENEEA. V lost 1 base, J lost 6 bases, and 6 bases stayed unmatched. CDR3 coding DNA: TGTGCCAGCAGCTTAGGCGGACAGGGCCTGGATACGCAGTATTTT. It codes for CASSLGGQGLDTQYF.

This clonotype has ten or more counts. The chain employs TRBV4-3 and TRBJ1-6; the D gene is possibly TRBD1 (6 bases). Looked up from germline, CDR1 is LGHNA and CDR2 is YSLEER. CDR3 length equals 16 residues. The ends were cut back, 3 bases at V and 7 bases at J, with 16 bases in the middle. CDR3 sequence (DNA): TGCGCCAGCAGCCAGGGTCCAAGGACAGAAAATTCACCCCTCCACTTT. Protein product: CASSQGPRTENSPLHF.

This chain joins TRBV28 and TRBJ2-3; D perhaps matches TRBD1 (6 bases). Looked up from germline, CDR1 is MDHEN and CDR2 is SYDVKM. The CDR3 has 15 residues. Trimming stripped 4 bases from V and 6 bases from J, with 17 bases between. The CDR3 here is CASSWGTLAGDTQYF. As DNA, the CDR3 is TGTGCCAGCAGTTGGGGGACACTGGCGGGTGATACGCAGTATTTT.

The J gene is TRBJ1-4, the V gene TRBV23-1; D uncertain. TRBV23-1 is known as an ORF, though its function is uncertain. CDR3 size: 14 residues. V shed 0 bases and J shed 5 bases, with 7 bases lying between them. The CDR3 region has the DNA TGCGCCAGCAGTCAATCACGACGAAATGAAAAACTGTTTTTT. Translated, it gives CASSQSRRNEKLFF.

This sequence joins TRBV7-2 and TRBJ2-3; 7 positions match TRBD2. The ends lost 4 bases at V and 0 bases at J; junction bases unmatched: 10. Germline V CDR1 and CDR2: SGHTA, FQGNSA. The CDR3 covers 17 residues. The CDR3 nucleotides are TGTGCCAGCAGCTCTCCCGGGGGGAGACCTAGCACAGATACGCAGTATTTT. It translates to CASSSPGGRPSTDTQYF.

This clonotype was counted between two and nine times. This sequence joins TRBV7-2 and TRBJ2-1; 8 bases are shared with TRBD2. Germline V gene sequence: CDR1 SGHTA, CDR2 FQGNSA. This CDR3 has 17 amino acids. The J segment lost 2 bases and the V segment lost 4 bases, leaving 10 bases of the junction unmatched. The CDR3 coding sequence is TGTGCCAGCAGCTCGCAAAGCGGGGGTCCCCCCTACAATGAGCAGTTCTTC. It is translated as CASSSQSGGPPYNEQFF. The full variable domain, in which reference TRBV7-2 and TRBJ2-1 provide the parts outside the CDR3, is GAGVSQSPSNKVTEKGKDVELRCDPISGHTALYWYRQSLGQGLEFLIYFQGNSAPDKSGLPSDRFSAERTGGSVSTLTIQRTQQEDSAVYLCASSSQSGGPPYNEQFFGPGTRLTVL.

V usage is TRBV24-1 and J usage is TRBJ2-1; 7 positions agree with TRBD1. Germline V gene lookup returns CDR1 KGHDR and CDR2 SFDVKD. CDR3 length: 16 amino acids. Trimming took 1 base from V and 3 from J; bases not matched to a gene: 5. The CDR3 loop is CATSDLSGGNYNEQFF. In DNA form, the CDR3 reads TGTGCCACCAGTGATTTATCAGGGGGTAACTACAATGAGCAGTTCTTC.

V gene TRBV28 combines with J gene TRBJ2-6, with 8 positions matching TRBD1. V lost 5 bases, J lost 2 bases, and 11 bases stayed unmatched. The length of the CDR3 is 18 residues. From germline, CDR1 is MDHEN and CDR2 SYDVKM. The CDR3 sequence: CASSPSRTGLTGANVLTF. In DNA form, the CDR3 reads TGTGCCAGCAGTCCATCCAGGACAGGGTTAACTGGGGCCAACGTCCTGACTTTC.

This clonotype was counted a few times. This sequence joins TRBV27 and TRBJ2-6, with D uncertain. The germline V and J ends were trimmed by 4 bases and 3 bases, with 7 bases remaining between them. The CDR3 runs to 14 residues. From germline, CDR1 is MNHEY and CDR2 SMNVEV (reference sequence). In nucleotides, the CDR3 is TGTGCCAGCAGTTCCCAGAGTGGGGCCAACGTCCTGACTTTC. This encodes CASSSQSGANVLTF.

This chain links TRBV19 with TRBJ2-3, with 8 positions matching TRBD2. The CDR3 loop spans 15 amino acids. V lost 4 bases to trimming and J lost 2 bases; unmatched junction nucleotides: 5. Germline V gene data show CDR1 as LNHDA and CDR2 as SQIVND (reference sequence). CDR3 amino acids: CASSTRGGITDTQYF. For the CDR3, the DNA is TGTGCCAGTAGTACCCGCGGGGGGATCACAGATACGCAGTATTTT.

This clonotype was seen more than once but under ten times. The CDR3, as DNA: TGCGCCAGCAGCGGGACACTCTCTGGGGCCAACGTCCTGACTTTC. Encoded protein: CASSGTLSGANVLTF. The V call is TRBV5-1, the J call TRBJ2-6; tentatively, D is TRBD1 (6 bases). The germline CDR1 and CDR2 sequences are SGHRS and YFSETQ. V lost 4 bases and J 0 bases, leaving 8 bases between the germline ends. The CDR3 covers 15 residues.

The CDR3 sequence: CASSQGVNRDVYGYTF. CDR3 nucleotides: TGCGCCAGCAGCCAAGGGGTAAACAGGGACGTTTATGGCTACACCTTC. The rearrangement links TRBV4-3 to TRBJ1-2, with D possibly being TRBD1 (6 bases). The V gene's germline CDR1 is LGHNA and CDR2 YSLEER. Trimming took off 1 base at V and 5 bases at J, with 17 bases between the two ends. The CDR3 runs to 16 residues.

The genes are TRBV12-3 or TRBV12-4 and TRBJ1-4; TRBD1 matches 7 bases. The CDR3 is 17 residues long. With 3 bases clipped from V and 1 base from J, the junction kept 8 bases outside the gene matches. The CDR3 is CASSLGDRVGTNEKLFF. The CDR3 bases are TGTGCCAGCAGTTTGGGAGACAGGGTGGGAACTAATGAAAAACTGTTTTTT.

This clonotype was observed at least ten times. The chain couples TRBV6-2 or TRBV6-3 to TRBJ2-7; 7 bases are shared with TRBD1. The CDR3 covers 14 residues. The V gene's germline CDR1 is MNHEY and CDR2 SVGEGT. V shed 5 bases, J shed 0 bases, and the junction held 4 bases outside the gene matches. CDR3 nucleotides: TGTGCCAGCAGTCGCCGGGACAGCTCCTACGAGCAGTACTTC. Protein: CASSRRDSSYEQYF.